These T cell receptor beta chains were read from a single sample in a study of T cells in Graves' hyperthyroidism and ophthalmopathy. MiXCR, run by TCRdb on the multiplex PCR reads, gives a single entry per CDR3 protein. The repertoire has 450,000 to 550,000 distinct CDR3 sequences, roughly a quarter of them found once; the top ten carry roughly 10%. The sample consisted of blood. These receptors came from a woman aged 30 to 39 with Graves' ophthalmopathy. Each CDR3 is given with its conserved first and last residue. D genes are given only for firm matches. Not every row has a clone size; where given, it reads once, few, many or a size class.

D	V	J	size	CDR3	DNA
-	TRBV20-1	TRBJ2-7	-	CSARLTGRVYEQYF	TGCAGTGCTAGGCTCACAGGGAGGGTGTACGAGCAGTACTTC
TRBD1	TRBV12-3/TRBV12-4	TRBJ1-2	many	CASSLNRGFSNYGYTF	TGTGCCAGCAGTTTAAACAGGGGCTTCTCTAACTATGGCTACACCTTC
-	TRBV7-2	TRBJ1-1	many	CASSLQLNTEAFF	TGTGCCAGCAGCTTACAGTTGAACACTGAAGCTTTCTTT
-	TRBV6-1	TRBJ1-3	many	CASSATDGSSGNTIYF	TGTGCCAGCAGTGCGACGGACGGGAGCTCTGGAAACACCATATATTTT
-	TRBV11-2	TRBJ1-2	-	CASSLGGHHYGYTF	TGTGCCAGCAGCTTAGGGGGGCACCACTATGGCTACACCTTC
TRBD2	TRBV6-1	TRBJ2-5	-	CASSEASWWAGVGETQYF	TGTGCCAGCAGTGAAGCGTCATGGTGGGCGGGGGTAGGGGAGACCCAGTACTTC
TRBD1	TRBV28	TRBJ2-7	few	CASSFLVGTGPPLSSYEQYF	TGTGCCAGCAGTTTTCTGGTCGGGACAGGGCCGCCCCTGAGCTCCTACGAGCAGTACTTC
-	TRBV12-3/TRBV12-4	TRBJ1-3	many	CASSLREGGNTIYF	TGTGCCAGCAGTTTACGGGAGGGAGGAAACACCATATATTTT
-	TRBV20-1	TRBJ2-5	few	CSASPVQRSGETQYF	TGCAGTGCTAGCCCTGTCCAGCGGTCAGGAGAGACCCAGTACTTC
TRBD1	TRBV5-1	TRBJ1-3	many	CASSSGQGVGNTIYF	TGCGCCAGCAGCTCCGGACAGGGGGTCGGAAACACCATATATTTT
-	TRBV29-1	TRBJ2-7	many	CSVALGGYEQYF	TGCAGCGTTGCCCTAGGTGGCTACGAGCAGTACTTC
-	TRBV18	TRBJ2-5	-	CASSPRVFQQETQYF	TGTGCCAGCTCACCTCGGGTATTCCAGCAAGAGACCCAGTACTTC
-	TRBV27	TRBJ1-5	-	CASSFNGRGYRQPQHF	TGTGCCAGCAGTTTTAACGGCAGGGGTTATCGGCAGCCCCAGCATTTT
-	TRBV6-5	TRBJ2-5	few	CASSSPGAETQYF	TGTGCCAGCAGTTCCCCGGGTGCGGAGACCCAGTACTTC
-	TRBV6-1	TRBJ1-2	many	CASRETAVVGYTF	TGTGCCAGCAGGGAGACGGCCGTCGTTGGCTACACCTTC
-	TRBV20-1	TRBJ1-3	-	CSASRQSSGNTIYF	TGCAGTGCTAGTCGGCAATCCTCTGGAAACACCATATATTTT
TRBD1	TRBV6-4	TRBJ2-2	-	CASSDSGTGNTGELFF	TGTGCCAGCAGTGACTCTGGGACAGGGAACACCGGGGAGCTGTTTTTT
-	TRBV19	TRBJ2-7	few	CASSMLFGADSYEQYF	TGTGCCAGTAGTATGCTTTTCGGAGCTGACTCCTACGAGCAGTACTTC
-	TRBV4-1	TRBJ2-5	-	CASSQETSIQTQYF	TGCGCCAGCAGCCAAGAAACTAGCATCCAGACCCAGTACTTC
-	TRBV12-3/TRBV12-4	TRBJ2-7	many	CASSSLLGSYEQYF	TGTGCCAGCAGTTCGCTATTGGGCTCCTACGAGCAGTACTTC
TRBD2	TRBV12-3/TRBV12-4	TRBJ2-5	many	CASSLDAGTNQETQYF	TGTGCCAGCAGTCTAGACGCCGGGACTAATCAAGAGACCCAGTACTTC
-	TRBV15	TRBJ1-5	many	CATSRDGWGSSNQPQHF	TGTGCCACCAGCAGAGATGGTTGGGGCAGCAGCAATCAGCCCCAGCATTTT
-	TRBV19	TRBJ2-1	-	CASSTRRINEQFF	TGTGCCAGTAGTACGAGACGGATTAATGAGCAGTTCTTC
-	TRBV24-1	TRBJ2-2	many	CATSVGVGITGELFF	TGTGCCACCAGTGTCGGGGTAGGCATCACCGGGGAGCTGTTTTTT
-	TRBV2	TRBJ2-5	many	CASSEDGGDQETQYF	TGTGCCAGCAGTGAAGACGGTGGGGACCAAGAGACCCAGTACTTC